A selection of T cell receptor beta chains follows, all from one sample in a study of beta chain features in type 1 diabetes. TCRdb keeps only in-frame clones here, not all; method: immunoSEQ multiplex PCR. This sample has hundreds of thousands of clones; 10% to 15% occur once, and the top ten carry 0.015% to 0.02%. The sequencing sample was made of naive CD4+ T cells from blood. These receptors originate from a man aged 18-30 years in good health. Both conserved end residues are trimmed from each CDR3. The order of the fields is V gene, J gene, CDR3 protein.

>TRBV5-1|TRBJ1-1
ASSRDRPEAEAF
>TRBV5-1|TRBJ2-1
ASSLVLAGVEQF
>TRBV19|TRBJ1-5
ASSYTNQPQH
>TRBV28|TRBJ1-5
ASSLASGLTSNQPQH
>TRBV2|TRBJ1-4
ASIPDRGSEKLF
>TRBV4-3|TRBJ2-1
ASSQSSGRRDEQF
>TRBV18|TRBJ2-1
ASSIGTTNEQF
>TRBV19|TRBJ2-3
ASSETGPTDTQY
>TRBV7-2|TRBJ2-3
ASSLGGGRLDTQY
>TRBV7-2|TRBJ2-7
ASSPGLNYEQY
>TRBV19|TRBJ2-2
ASRPQLAAGELF
>TRBV18|TRBJ2-7
ASSPRSGVGYEQY
>TRBV6-6|TRBJ1-2
ASSRQDYGYT
>TRBV18|TRBJ2-3
ASSPQGTDTQY
>TRBV30|TRBJ2-1
AWSTTPNEQF
>TRBV5-6|TRBJ2-7
ASSRGQMSSYEQY
>TRBV7-9|TRBJ2-7
ASSPNLAADYEQY
>TRBV7-9|TRBJ2-3
ASSPQGAFTDTQY
>TRBV27|TRBJ2-7
ASSSTKQY
>TRBV7-9|TRBJ1-1
ASSPQGVAEAF
>TRBV27|TRBJ2-1
ASTSDRGSYNEQF
>TRBV27|TRBJ2-5
ASLQTSAGGETQY
>TRBV7-3|TRBJ2-3
ASSSSTNTDTQY
>TRBV13|TRBJ2-3
ASSLGPGTDTQY
>TRBV30|TRBJ1-2
AWGTVPGYT
>TRBV9|TRBJ2-5
ASSPSGGFQETQY
>TRBV19|TRBJ1-6
ASSMAGRSSYNSPLH
>TRBV5-4|TRBJ1-2
ASSLLDNGYT
>TRBV28|TRBJ1-5
ASSFPGQGWQPQH
>TRBV18|TRBJ1-5
ASSQGRNQPQH
>TRBV6-5|TRBJ1-2
ASSYGGLQRHGYT
>TRBV7-2|TRBJ2-3
ASSFADTQY
>TRBV5-4|TRBJ2-3
ASSRLAEVTDTQY
>TRBV28|TRBJ1-1
ASSLFPAEAF
>TRBV7-8|TRBJ2-2
ASSFVKTGELF
>TRBV5-4|TRBJ2-1
ASSPTGVGEQF
>TRBV5-1|TRBJ2-7
ASSLEPSGSVEQY
>TRBV28|TRBJ1-2
ASRTGTESYGYT
>TRBV29-1|TRBJ1-5
SVEGTGDQPQH
>TRBV5-1|TRBJ1-2
ASSGQGLGYT
>TRBV5-1|TRBJ2-5
ASSLAAAVQETQY
>TRBV5-4|TRBJ2-7
ASSSRDHEQY
>TRBV4-3|TRBJ2-1
ASSQEDSGSGTYNEQF
>TRBV5-1|TRBJ2-7
ASSLDRNEQY
>TRBV18|TRBJ1-2
ASTPGQTNYGYT
>TRBV4-3|TRBJ2-1
ASSQINRGAGEDNEQF
>TRBV6-6|TRBJ2-1
ASCPGQSYEQF
>TRBV28|-
ASSPLDRTTYEQY